Listed here are 24 T cell receptor beta chains from one sample, sequenced in a study of circulating CD8 cells and anti-PD-1 response in melanoma. Sorting of live CD3+CD8+TCRalphabeta+ cells by PD-1 and/or TIGIT gave four subsets. TCR libraries were prepared from approximately 15 ng of total RNA with the QIAseq Immune Repertoire TCR panel. TCRdb processed the reads anew with MiXCR; each CDR3 protein has one entry. Of 300 or so distinct CDR3 sequences in the sample, 6% to 8.5% were seen once. The sample consisted of CD8+ T cells from PBMCs, taken at baseline or after one month of anti-PD-1 therapy (not recorded which). The source is a human donor with melanoma.

In its sample, this clonotype ranks as medium-sized (0.01 to 0.1%). The chain joins TRBV19 to TRBJ2-2; 7 nucleotides match TRBD1. This CDR3 comprises 14 residues. J was trimmed by 6 bases and V by 4 bases; bases with no gene match: 5. CDR1 is LNHDA, CDR2 SQIVND, per germline (reference sequence). The CDR3 nucleotides read TGTGCCAGTAGTAACCTTCAGGGGGCCGGGGAGCTGTTTTTT. Protein: CASSNLQGAGELFF.

Only a few counts were recorded for this clonotype. One end of the junction fails to match germline, which may point to a read error. V usage is TRBV10-3 and J usage is TRBJ1-1; the D is unclear. The germline V gene encodes CDR1 ENHRY and CDR2 SYGVKD. The CDR3 totals 15 residues. CDR3 sequence (DNA): TGCGCCATCAGTGAGATAGTTATGGGGAGTACTGGAGCTTTCTTT. This translates into CAISEIVMGSTGAFF.

In this sample, this clonotype is large. This chain links TRBV18 with TRBJ2-5, with TRBD2 identical over 10 bases. Germline loops: CDR1 KGHSH, CDR2 LQKENI. The length of the CDR3 is 15 residues. The trim removed 1 base at V and 3 bases at J, leaving 2 bases unmatched. The CDR3 nucleotides are TGTGCCAGCTCACCACGCCTAGCGGGGGAAGAGACCCAGTACTTC. As protein: CASSPRLAGEETQYF.

By proportion, this clonotype is large. The rearrangement links TRBV20-1 to TRBJ2-1; 12 bases line up with TRBD2. Germline CDR1 and CDR2: DFQATT and SNEGSKA (reference sequence). The trim removed 0 bases at V and 4 bases at J, leaving 13 bases unmatched. The CDR3 covers 19 residues. The CDR3 is CSARERHTWTSGEYNEQFF. The DNA for the CDR3 is TGCAGTGCTAGAGAAAGGCACACCTGGACTAGCGGGGAGTACAATGAGCAGTTCTTC.

This clonotype is classed as hyperexpanded. The chain has TRBV19 and TRBJ2-1; D remains ambiguous. Per the germline V gene, CDR1 is LNHDA and CDR2 is SQIVND (reference sequence). Between the trimmed V and J ends, which lost 1 base and 5 bases, there was a span of 6 bases. The CDR3 spans 13 residues. CDR3 region: CASSIVQNNEQFF. CDR3 in DNA: TGTGCCAGTAGTATAGTGCAGAACAATGAGCAGTTCTTC. The entire variable domain, with the rest obtained from reference TRBV19 and TRBJ2-1, is as follows: DGGITQSPKYLFRKEGQNVTLSCEQNLNHDAMYWYRQDPGQGLRLIYYSQIVNDFQKGDIAEGYSVSREKKESFPLTVTSAQKNPTAFYLCASSIVQNNEQFFGPGTRLTVL.

Relative to its sample, this clonotype is large. This chain links TRBV7-2 with TRBJ2-7, with D possibly TRBD1 on 5 matching bases. This CDR3 comprises 14 residues. Germline CDR1 and CDR2: SGHTA and FQGNSA. The V end lost 5 bases, the J end lost 4 bases, and 15 bases lay between the germline ends. In DNA form, the CDR3 reads TGTGCCAGCAGCCTGGAAGTCTCAGGGTACGAGCAGTACTTC. Translated, it gives CASSLEVSGYEQYF.

This clonotype is deemed hyperexpanded. The chain uses TRBV14 and TRBJ2-3, with a tentative D call TRBD2 (6 bases). V gave up 4 bases and J gave up 2 bases, with 13 bases separating them. Per the germline V gene, CDR1 is SGHDN and CDR2 is FVKESK. This CDR3 is built from 15 residues. The CDR3 protein is CASSPGAANTDTQYF. Here the CDR3 DNA reads TGTGCCAGCAGCCCGGGAGCGGCGAACACAGATACGCAGTATTTT.

A word on this clonotype: Compared with germline, one end of the junction differs, possibly owing to a read error. The chain uses TRBV20-1 and TRBJ2-3, with D possibly being TRBD1 or TRBD2 (5 bases each). Germline V gene lookup returns CDR1 DFQATT and CDR2 SNEGSKA (reference sequence). The CDR3 runs to 13 residues. The CDR3 DNA follows: TGCTGTGCTAGGGGCGGGCTCACAGATACGCAGTATTTT. Its protein is CCARGGLTDTQYF.

The chain uses TRBV7-3 and TRBJ2-1; D is possibly TRBD2 (5 bases). V dropped 8 bases and J dropped 6 bases, with 23 bases sitting between them. This CDR3 is 16 amino acids long. Germline V gene data show CDR1 as SGHTA and CDR2 as FQGTGA. This chain's CDR3 is CASGWVPGKESNEQFF. CDR3 bases: TGTGCCAGCGGCTGGGTACCCGGGAAGGAGAGCAATGAGCAGTTCTTC.

This clonotype ranks as large. The chain joins TRBV19 to TRBJ2-7, with 8 bases identical to TRBD1. V lost 9 bases and J lost 6; bases outside the gene matches: 10. CDR3 length equals 13 residues. CDR1 LNHDA and CDR2 SQIVND come from the germline V gene (reference sequence). The CDR3, as DNA: TGTGCCAGCCAGGGGGCCCAAATGGGCGAGCAGTACTTC. This translates into CASQGAQMGEQYF.

This chain joins TRBV27 and TRBJ2-5; 10 nucleotides match TRBD2. The CDR3 length is 15 residues. Germline loops: CDR1 MNHEY, CDR2 SMNVEV (reference sequence). Germline trimming cut 3 bases from V and 2 bases from J; bases unmatched to any gene: 3. CDR3 in amino acids: CASSFRTSGQETQYF. Written as DNA, the CDR3 is TGTGCCAGCAGTTTCCGGACTAGCGGACAAGAGACCCAGTACTTC.

Notes on this clonotype: The CDR3 ends on some other residue instead of the conserved phenylalanine or tryptophan, so this is likely a read error. The CDR3 region has the DNA TGTGCCTGGGCGCAAATACAGGGGCCGATGGAGACCCAGTACTAC. Translated, it gives CAWAQIQGPMETQYY. The chain recombines TRBV30 with TRBJ2-5, with TRBD1 matching 7 bases. With V trimmed by 5 bases and J by 5 bases, 14 bases remained unmatched. Germline V gene data show CDR1 as GTSNPN and CDR2 as SVGIG (reference sequence). The CDR3 length is 15 residues.

This clonotype ranks as medium-sized. This chain uses TRBV19 with TRBJ1-6; TRBD1 might be the D (5 bases). The CDR3 is made up of 13 amino acids. CDR1 LNHDA and CDR2 SQIVND come from the germline V gene (reference sequence). V was shortened by 5 bases and J by 6 bases, with 8 bases between the two germline ends. CDR3 region: CASSDGGNSPLHF. CDR3 sequence (DNA): TGTGCCAGTAGTGATGGGGGTAATTCACCCCTCCACTTT.

This clonotype is large (0.1 to 1%). The rearrangement links TRBV2 to TRBJ1-1; D ambiguous. Deletions cut 4 bases from V and 2 bases from J, with 11 bases between. The CDR3 loop spans 14 amino acids. Looked up from germline, CDR1 is SNHLY and CDR2 is FYNNEI. CDR3 protein: CASSVLGGNTEAFF. The CDR3 coding sequence is TGTGCCAGCAGTGTGTTAGGCGGTAACACTGAAGCTTTCTTT.

This clonotype is classed as large (0.1 to 1%). The V and J genes are TRBV7-2 and TRBJ1-1; the D is unclear. The CDR3 has 12 residues. Trimming pared 1 base from V and 9 bases from J, leaving 9 bases between. Germline V gene data show CDR1 as SGHTA and CDR2 as FQGNSA. This CDR3 reads CASSLGRSQAFF. CDR3 sequence (DNA): TGTGCCAGCAGCTTAGGTAGATCCCAAGCTTTCTTT.

By share, this clonotype ranks as medium-sized. J is TRBJ2-3 and V is TRBV7-3; D is unclear. The V and J ends lost 0 bases and 1 base respectively, with 8 bases between them. Germline V gene data show CDR1 as SGHTA and CDR2 as FQGTGA. The CDR3 consists of 15 residues. The DNA for the CDR3 is TGTGCCAGCAGCTTAACACCTACCGGCACAGATACGCAGTATTTT. It is translated as CASSLTPTGTDTQYF.

This clonotype is classed as large. The chain recombines TRBV12-3 or TRBV12-4 with TRBJ2-1, with 8 bases that match TRBD2. The CDR3 consists of 14 residues. The junction had 3 bases not matched to a gene; V was cut back by 3 bases and J by 5 bases. CDR3: CASSFSGVDNEQFF. The CDR3 nucleotides read TGTGCCAGCAGTTTTAGCGGGGTGGACAATGAGCAGTTCTTC.

This clonotype was found a few times. This could be a read error, since a much larger clone is one nucleotide away. The genes are TRBV4-2 and TRBJ1-2; the D gene is possibly TRBD1 (5 bases). There are 15 residues in the CDR3. The V gene's germline CDR1 is LGHNA and CDR2 YNFKEQ. The CDR3 protein is CAGSQDFGTQRDYTF. DNA of the CDR3: TGTGCCGGCAGCCAAGATTTCGGGACTCAGAGAGACTACACCTTC.

By share, this clonotype ranks as large. This chain uses TRBV7-3 with TRBJ2-7; no firm D call. Trimming left V 5 bases short and J 6 bases short, with 14 bases between. This CDR3 has 13 amino acids. Per the germline V gene, CDR1 is SGHTA and CDR2 is FQGTGA. The CDR3 sequence is CASSLGSGGEQYF. The CDR3 coding sequence is TGTGCCAGCAGCCTAGGTTCGGGCGGCGAGCAGTACTTC.

This clonotype qualifies as medium-sized. The CDR3 nucleotides are TGCAGTGCCGGGACAGGGGGGGCCGGGGAGCTGTTTTTT. Translating gives CSAGTGGAGELFF. The genes are TRBV20-1 and TRBJ2-2; 11 positions match TRBD1. This CDR3 has 13 amino acids. CDR1 is DFQATT, CDR2 SNEGSKA, per germline (reference sequence). J was trimmed by 6 bases and V by 6 bases; bases with no gene match: 3.

This clonotype is termed large. The rearrangement joins TRBV7-3 to TRBJ2-2, with a possible D match to TRBD2 (6 bases). V was trimmed by 5 bases and J by 6 bases, leaving 16 bases between them. CDR1 is SGHTA, CDR2 FQGTGA, per germline. The CDR3 is 15 residues long. This CDR3 is CASSLTLGGAGELFF. The CDR3 DNA sequence: TGTGCCAGCAGCCTCACATTGGGAGGTGCCGGGGAGCTGTTTTTT.

Sample share makes this clonotype large. The rearrangement uses TRBV7-3 and TRBJ2-3; 8 nucleotides line up with TRBD1. This CDR3 has 15 residues. Germline assignment: CDR1 SGHTA and CDR2 FQGTGA. The V gene end was trimmed by 2 bases and the J gene end by 5 bases; junction bases not matched to a gene: 6. Here the CDR3 reads CASSLLTGAEDTQYF. DNA of the CDR3: TGTGCCAGCAGCTTACTGACAGGGGCGGAAGATACGCAGTATTTT.

In its sample, this clonotype ranks as large (0.1 to 1%). This chain links TRBV14 with TRBJ2-3, with D maybe TRBD2 (6 bases). The V end lost 4 bases, the J end lost 2 bases, and 13 bases lay between the germline ends. The germline V gene encodes CDR1 SGHDN and CDR2 FVKESK. This CDR3 has 15 residues. The CDR3 spells CASSPGVANTDTQYF. DNA of the CDR3: TGTGCCAGCAGCCCGGGAGTGGCGAACACAGATACGCAGTATTTT.

This clonotype is judged large. The V and J genes are TRBV29-1 and TRBJ1-3, with TRBD1 as a possible D gene (6 bases). Germline V gene data show CDR1 as SQVTM and CDR2 as ANQGSEA. The CDR3 is 16 residues long. V lost 1 base, J lost 2 bases, and 15 bases lay in between. The CDR3 sequence is CSVEGYGQQTGNTIYF. The CDR3 DNA is TGCAGCGTTGAAGGTTACGGACAGCAAACTGGAAACACCATATATTTT.